The next 5 T cell receptor beta chains were all read from a single sample in a study of PD-1 and CTLA-4 blockade in melanoma. Method: immunoSEQ multiplex PCR; TCRdb's copy keeps in-frame clones and lacks some. This sample has approximately 17,000 clones, with 73% found just once. The sequencing used CD8+ T cells from peripheral blood, collected before anti-PD-1 treatment. The receptors were sampled from a human donor with melanoma.

The rearrangement links TRBV14 to TRBJ2-7; D unclear. Trimming shortened V by 1 base and J by 3 bases, and 13 bases separated the two germline ends. The CDR3 is 15 amino acids. From germline, CDR1 is SGHDN and CDR2 FVKESK. CDR3 protein: CASSQGSLGYYEQYF. The DNA for the CDR3 is TGTGCCAGCAGCCAAGGAAGTTTAGGTTACTACGAGCAGTACTTC.

The chain uses TRBV9 and TRBJ2-1, with no clear D. This CDR3 has 10 amino acids. The V end was cut by 3 bases, the J end by 7 bases, with 2 bases between. CDR1 is SGDLS, CDR2 YYNGEE, per germline. CDR3 sequence: CASSGNEQFF. The CDR3 DNA reads as TGTGCCAGCAGCGGTAATGAGCAGTTCTTC.

V and J are TRBV6-5 and TRBJ1-6, with D uncertain. CDR1 is MNHEY, CDR2 SVGAGI, per germline. The CDR3 length is 15 residues. Between the trimmed V and J ends, which lost 0 bases and 10 bases, there was a span of 13 bases. CDR3 nucleotide sequence: TGTGCCAGCAGTTACTCCCCGGCATTTGGGTCACCCCTCCACTTT. It yields the protein CASSYSPAFGSPLHF.

The J gene is TRBJ2-2, the V gene TRBV7-9; TRBD1 matches at 12 bases. Germline trimming cut 5 bases from V and 5 bases from J; bases unmatched to any gene: 9. This CDR3 comprises 17 residues. CDR1 SEHNR and CDR2 FQNEAQ come from the germline V gene (reference sequence). This chain's CDR3 is CASSPRDRGRRTGELFF. DNA of the CDR3: TGTGCCAGCAGCCCTCGGGACAGGGGGCGACGGACCGGGGAGCTGTTTTTT.

The chain has TRBV5-1 and TRBJ1-2, with no clear D. The germline V gene has CDR1 SGHRS and CDR2 YFSETQ. The V gene lost 3 bases and the J gene lost 3 bases, with 15 bases spanning the gap. This CDR3 has 15 amino acids. The CDR3 here is CASSSPESGDYGYTF. The CDR3 DNA reads as TGCGCCAGCAGCTCCCCGGAATCCGGGGACTATGGCTACACCTTC.